The present T cell receptor beta chain was sequenced within a study of T cells after yellow fever vaccination. Worth noting for this clonotype: Its antigen is still unknown.

Findings and caveats of the study: In FACS-sorted repertoires, abundant clonotypes from the bulk population could appear as contaminants. Of the clonotypes, a small share occurred in both CD4 and CD8 compartments.

The authors made TCR cDNA by 5'RACE template switching, adding a universal primer site and UMIs. TCRdb itself ran the 5' RACE reads through MiXCR, one entry per CDR3 protein. The data contain 250,000 to 400,000 distinct CDR3 sequences, 4.1% of them singletons. This CDR3 region has 18 residues. CDR1 and CDR2 (germline): MNHEY, SMNVEV (reference sequence). V shed 3 bases and J 6 bases; nucleotides not matched to a gene: 16. The clonotype originates from a man between 18 and 35 years old who received the YFV17D yellow fever vaccine. The specimen comprised PBMCs, sampled 5 days after the yellow fever booster vaccination. The chain combines TRBV27 with TRBJ2-1; 8 nucleotides align to TRBD1. CDR3 in DNA: TGTGCCAGCAGTTTCATTCACCCAACCACAGGACAGGGCAATGAGCAGTTCTTC. Amino acid sequence: CASSFIHPTTGQGNEQFF.